This TCR beta chain was sequenced during a study of cytomegalovirus exposure and HLA in healthy donors (TCRdb year 2017). The study in broad terms: According to an earlier analysis of 550 to 700 of the donors, 150 million to 200 million T cells yielded 95 million to 140 million unique TCR beta sequences and 276 Gb of sequence data. An early release that covered about 600 HLA-typed donors contained around 330 gigabases of sequencing data and 70 million to 100 million unique TCR sequences. Of the roughly 390 genotyped donors, 81% were placed in the genetic ancestry cluster associated with self-reported Caucasian donors. The aim of the study was to test whether cataloging public T cell receptors could identify signatures of past pathogen exposure. The study used immunosequencing to profile the T cell repertoires of approximately 690 subjects and linked those repertoires to cytomegalovirus serostatus. A separate validation cohort of about 110 different subjects was used in addition to the roughly 700-subject first cohort. The study combined high-throughput TCR immunosequencing, statistical association of individual TCRs with disease status, and machine learning to predict cytomegalovirus infection status. To study patterns of TCR occurrence, a later analysis re-analyzed previously published TCR beta repertoires from 666 donors and added high-resolution HLA genotyping. Rather than drawing on any new phenotypic data, the later analysis identified candidate immune exposures from TCR beta sequences and the way those sequences occurred across donors. An earlier analysis of around 580 of the donors used high-throughput TCR beta sequencing to judge whether each TCR beta V gene segment behaved as functional or pseudogenic. Donor age, sex, ethnicity and CMV serostatus were collected together with the repertoire data. Genome-wide SNP genotypes for about 60% of the roughly 700 donors were used in a later genetic analysis, which treated that subset as a discovery cohort. Every discovery cohort repertoire had been produced on one sequencing platform. HLA typing included class I and class II loci at four-digit resolution. Typing coverage differed by locus: A, B, C, DRB1 and DQB1 were typed in roughly 629-640 donors, DQA1 in 522, DPA1 in some 600, and DPB1 in 400 to 490. Roughly 5 DR-DQ haplotypes were handled as single units for association and clustering, since linkage in the cohort was strong. On average, roughly 200,000 unique TCR beta nucleotide sequences were sequenced per donor among 398 genotyped donors of the cohort, with 15% to 20% of those sequences being non-productive. Summary of the overall study and its limitations: According to the authors, the approach could potentially be generalized to other disease states and immunological phenotypes. A later analysis reported that several top co-occurrence clusters appeared linked to parvovirus B19, influenza, CMV and Epstein-Barr virus. The 87-base-pair reads could not distinguish some IMGT-functional V segments, including TRBV6-2 and TRBV6-3, so those segments were excluded. Assigning TCR associations to individual alleles was difficult when HLA alleles, especially DR and DQ, strongly co-occurred. A further reported finding was that TCR beta sequences accurately predicted the HLA-A and HLA-B alleles for most subjects in the first cohort. According to a later analysis, TCR association rates differed among HLA loci, with DRB1 alleles showing the most associated TCRs and HLA-C alleles showing the fewest. Most TCR sequences were observed very rarely across donors, whereas some public TCRs were present in many individuals. The study gave a list of under 200 TCR beta chains associated with cytomegalovirus. In vitro tests confirmed that a few of the cytomegalovirus-associated TCR beta chains recognize cytomegalovirus antigens. A later genetic analysis associated a missense DCLRE1C variant with V-gene and J-gene trimming of TCR beta chains, and an independent cohort replicated the association. Because counts were too low, seventeen rarely observed V segments, including chromosome 9 orphons, were left out of the earlier analysis of some 600 of the donors. Compared with equally common non-associated chains, HLA-associated TCR beta chains in a later analysis were more clonally expanded and had lower generation probabilities. In a later analysis, most CMV-associated TCR beta chains were found to appear HLA-restricted, with HLA associations seemingly driven largely by CMV exposure. The only immune exposure information available for the cohort was CMV serostatus. A group of highly shared sequence variants was considered likely to be a technical artifact of the sequencing pipeline. Sequencing depth was assumed to be roughly uniform across donors in the presence/absence analyses, though that assumption may not hold. Because HLA typing was unavailable for some donors at each locus, only the typed subset was used in association tests. Correlated functional status among segregating V segments might reflect linkage disequilibrium, but an unknown experimental factor could not be ruled out. The cohort was sequenced for TCR beta chains only, and without alpha or paired-chain data the features that could be detected were limited. A later genetic analysis reported fewer N-insertions in productive TCRs among donors in an Asian-associated ancestry cluster than the approximately 670-donor mean. Broadly in line with IMGT annotations, most TCR beta V segments showed up in productive rearrangements about 87% or about 30% of the time in an earlier analysis of 587 of the donors. The classifier was reported to diagnose cytomegalovirus status with high specificity and sensitivity in both the original cohort and the validation cohort. A later analysis associated some 17,000 TCR beta sequences with specific HLA alleles at a false discovery rate of 0.05.

The cohort consisted of 666 healthy bone marrow donors. At the time of sampling, all cohort members were nominally healthy, though unrecorded immune exposures were likely present. The donor was CMV seronegative and belonged to the group of 352 seronegative cohort members. A peripheral blood sample was provided by each donor, and peripheral blood mononuclear cells were used for TCR beta sequencing. Genomic DNA was extracted from the blood cell samples with the Qiagen DNeasy Blood Extraction Kit. The germline V gene encodes CDR1 PRHDT and CDR2 FYEKMQ (reference sequence). V and J are truncated by 3 bases and 7 bases respectively, leaving an intervening sequence of 7 bases. The CDR3 starts with the cysteine, ends with the phenylalanine, and has 12 residues. Only the CDR3 part of the read is kept: 36 bases, read in frame from the first base. A remark on this clone: Its recognized antigen is unknown. Per-base quality was not reported, and no clone a single base away is much larger than it.

The library relied on the immunoSEQ multiplex PCR assay. For the multiplex PCR, a mixture combining 60 forward primers for TCR Vbeta segments and 13 reverse primers for TCR Jbeta segments was used. Amplification of the CDR3 region of rearranged TCR beta genes was performed with a multiplex PCR assay on genomic DNA. The Illumina HiSeq System was used to sequence the amplified TCR beta libraries as 87-base-pair reads. The study's processing was this. In a later analysis, roughly 80 million unique TCR beta chains were counted across the 650 to 750 repertoires, and roughly 11 million of these chains were shared by at least two donors. Raw reads were error-corrected and collapsed into unique sequences by a nearest-neighbor algorithm in which closely related sequences were merged to remove PCR and sequencing errors. To assign V, D and J gene segments, CDR3 sequences were aligned to IMGT reference sequences. For a sequence to be retained, a match of at least six nucleotides was required to both a V gene segment and a J gene segment. Rearrangements were classified as productive when the CDR3 lacked stop codons and remained in frame with V and J, and all other rearrangements were classified as non-productive. CDR3 was defined by IMGT convention, running from the second conserved V-encoded cysteine to the conserved J-encoded phenylalanine. The earlier analysis of about 610 of the donors excluded any sequence lacking an unambiguous match to a single V gene segment. In an earlier analysis of 587 of the donors, a V segment was called functional when productive rearrangements were above 56.7%, and segregating when the standard deviation between donors exceeded 5%. A statistical classification framework was developed to diagnose cytomegalovirus status using the catalog of TCR beta chain sequences. A later analysis assigned V and J genes by comparing TCR nucleotide sequences with IMGT/GENE-DB human TR gene sequences. Using the TCRdist pipeline, a later analysis assigned CDR3 sequences along with most-parsimonious VDJ recombination scenarios. A later analysis defined each TCR beta chain by its CDR3 amino acid sequence plus V-gene family, and excluded reads lacking a unique V-gene family. A later analysis removed 592 highly shared, low-generation-probability nucleotide sequences to deal with suspected cross-contamination and a sequencing artifact. In a later analysis, a clonal expansion index was calculated for each public chain from normalized within-repertoire ranks of inferred template counts. Generation probabilities in a later analysis came from a VDJ recombination model fitted to out-of-frame rearrangements, and those results were checked against IGoR. Hypergeometric tests were used in a later analysis to score TCR-TCR, TCR-HLA and TCR-CMV co-occurrence, with a repertoire-size bias correction applied to the TCR pairs. In a later analysis, false discovery rates were estimated by permuting HLA or CMV assignments 20 times. In a later analysis, co-occurring TCRs were grouped using DBSCAN, and TCRdist sequence similarity was added for clustering within HLA-allele-positive subsets. For co-occurrence clustering, repertoires with fewer than 30,000 or more than 120,000 public chains were excluded, along with about five repertoires with anomalous nucleotide sharing. TCRdb mirrors the immuneACCESS table, restricted to in-frame sequences. Some clones are absent from its copies; in checked studies, under half trace to an unresolved V gene, and the reason for the others is unknown. V and J calls and clone size come straight from that table; D and trimming were deduced from the DNA. The sample table holds 150,000 to 200,000 clones, of which roughly 84% were seen once. Jointly, the top ten make up approximately 1.2% of the sample.

The sequenced sample was PBMCs. The rearrangement combines TRBV13 with TRBJ2-1; the D segment could be TRBD2, given 6 matching bases. The TCR originated in a boy between 2 and 10 years old in good health and CMV-seronegative. The DNA sequence follows: TGTGCCAGCAGCTTGGGGGGTAATGAGCAGTTCTTC. Its translation reads: CASSLGGNEQFF.